A single sample is the source of the 5 T cell receptor beta chains below, sequenced in a study of T cell changes during pregnancy in multiple sclerosis. This table comes from immunoSEQ multiplex PCR, and its TCRdb copy is limited to in-frame clones, with some not included. Of around 68,000 clones listed, just over 90% are singletons. The material was CD4+ T cells from peripheral blood mononuclear cells, obtained before pregnancy. The receptor set was obtained from a female donor with multiple sclerosis, enrolled in a pregnancy study.

The rearrangement links TRBV27 to TRBJ2-3, with 15 bases identical to TRBD2. The CDR3 runs 16 residues. Germline V gene lookup returns CDR1 MNHEY and CDR2 SMNVEV (reference sequence). V lost 6 bases and J lost 4; bases outside the gene matches: 5. DNA of the CDR3: TGTGCCAGCAGCGCCAGGACTAGCGGGAGGGCAGATACGCAGTATTTT. This translates into CASSARTSGRADTQYF.

The chain carries TRBV18 and TRBJ2-3, with TRBD1 matching over 8 bases. In germline, CDR1 is KGHSH, CDR2 LQKENI. This CDR3 has 18 residues. The V segment lost 1 base and the J segment 3 bases; nucleotides outside the gene matches: 12. The CDR3 region has the DNA TGTGCCAGCTCACCACTCACTGGTGGTACAGGGGGGACAGATACGCAGTATTTT. Protein sequence: CASSPLTGGTGGTDTQYF.

The chain carries TRBV5-5 and TRBJ2-3; the D gene is possibly TRBD1 (6 bases). Germline CDR1 is SGHKS and CDR2 is YYEKEE (reference sequence). V shed 2 bases and J shed 5 bases, with 12 bases lying between them. The CDR3 is 14 residues long. The CDR3 DNA is TGTGCCAGCAGCTTTGGACAGTTCGGAGATACGCAGTATTTT. Protein sequence: CASSFGQFGDTQYF.

The chain joins TRBV15 to TRBJ1-4, with D perhaps TRBD1 (6 bases). There are 14 residues in the CDR3. Germline V gene sequence: CDR1 LNHNV, CDR2 YYDKDF (reference sequence). V was clipped by 7 bases and J by 7 bases, with 16 bases between them. CDR3 coding DNA: TGTGCCACCAAAACCGGGGGCGGGGGTGAAAAACTGTTTTTT. Protein: CATKTGGGGEKLFF.

This chain links TRBV7-8 with TRBJ2-7; D is unclear. The germline V and J ends were trimmed by 4 bases and 3 bases, with 19 bases remaining between them. The CDR3 runs to 16 residues. CDR1 is SGHVS, CDR2 FQNEAQ, per germline. CDR3 sequence: CASSSRRVSVNYEQYF. Here the CDR3 DNA reads TGTGCCAGCAGCTCCCGCCGGGTATCCGTCAACTACGAGCAGTACTTC. The full variable domain, rest sourced from reference TRBV7-8 and TRBJ2-7, is GAGVSQSPRYKVAKRGQDVALRCDPISGHVSLFWYQQALGQGPEFLTYFQNEAQLDKSGLPSDRFFAERPEGSVSTLKIQRTQQEDSAVYLCASSSRRVSVNYEQYFGPGTRLTVT.